This record concerns one T cell receptor (beta chain) sequence. What it recognizes is unknown. Trimming cost V 1 base and J 4 bases, with 14 bases left between them. CDR3 length: 15 residues. The germline CDR1 and CDR2 sequences are SGHVS and FQNEAQ. TCRdb analysed the reads with MiXCR anew, one entry per CDR3 protein. The profile covers approximately 910,000 distinct CDR3 sequences, with 30% to 40% appearing a single time and more than 13% taken by the ten largest. This sample is drawn from a study of T cell repertoires in cytomegalovirus infection. The wider study: As its CMV epitopes, the study selected recently identified HLA-C-restricted and well-studied HLA-B-restricted targets. Public TCR beta signatures provided an indication of both CMV infection and a matching HLA type.

Study results and caveats: Predominance within the ex vivo response was attributable to HLA-C-restricted CMV-specific TCR beta clonotypes. CMV carriers having the relevant HLA were flagged by cumulative public TCR beta family frequency.

The TCR sequence derives from a human donor in good health (CMV status not recorded). Some clones in this sample may be carry-over from other donors' samples. The chain combines TRBV7-8 with TRBJ2-7; D perhaps matches TRBD1 (5 bases). Here the sequenced sample was cultured CD8+ T cells from PBMCs, taken from culture after CMV antigen stimulation. The CDR3 coding sequence is TGTGCCAGCAGCTTAGGCCCCGACAGAATTTACGAGCAGTACTTC. Translation gives CASSLGPDRIYEQYF. The full variable domain, with the rest looked up from reference TRBV7-8 and TRBJ2-7, is GAGVSQSPRYKVAKRGQDVALRCDPISGHVSLFWYQQALGQGPEFLTYFQNEAQLDKSGLPSDRFFAERPEGSVSTLKIQRTQQEDSAVYLCASSLGPDRIYEQYFGPGTRLTVT.